The next 22 T cell receptor beta chains were all read from a single sample in a study of shared clonotypes between healthy human individuals (TCRdb year 2020). The protocol used for the library was the immunoSEQ multiplex PCR assay. This is the immuneACCESS table as TCRdb keeps it, with only in-frame sequences that have V and J called. A part of the clones is gone; compared with another copy, unresolved V genes explain less than half, and the rest is unexplained. The sample table holds approximately 2,000,000 clones, of which 85% to 95% were seen once. The top ten constitute around 1.7% of the sample. CD8 naive samples consisted of CD45RO-negative cells that were positively selected for CCR7, yielding a CD45RA+CCR7+ population without TemRA cells. The sequenced material came from naive CD8+ T cells from PBMCs. The label giving this sample's cell subset or site can be read as: CD45RA+CCR7+. Receptor source: a man younger than 35 in good health. Some clones in this sample may be carry-over from other donors' samples.

The genes are TRBV28 and TRBJ1-2, with D hard to call. V lost 3 bases and J 1 base, leaving 9 bases between the germline ends. Germline CDR1 is MDHEN and CDR2 is SYDVKM. The CDR3 extends over 14 amino acids. The CDR3 nucleotides are TGTGCCAGCAGTTTGGGCAGCCTTAACTATGGCTACACCTTC. This encodes CASSLGSLNYGYTF.

This chain uses TRBV29-1 with TRBJ2-2; 7 nucleotides agree with TRBD1. This CDR3 spans 15 amino acids. Germline assignment: CDR1 SQVTM and CDR2 ANQGSEA. The trim removed 4 bases at V and 0 bases at J, leaving 5 bases unmatched. The CDR3 loop reads CSVGRGGTNTGELFF. The CDR3 DNA sequence: TGCAGCGTTGGAAGAGGGGGCACGAACACCGGGGAGCTGTTTTTT.

Worth noting for this clone: Different DNA sequences within this sample yield the same CDR3. The J gene is TRBJ2-1, the V gene TRBV9; no reliable D call. The V gene lost 0 bases and the J gene lost 3 bases, with 7 bases spanning the gap. Germline V CDR1 and CDR2: SGDLS, YYNGEE. This CDR3 is 14 amino acids long. The CDR3 nucleotides read TGTGCCAGCAGCGTAGGAGATAGCTACAATGAGCAGTTCTTC. It is translated as CASSVGDSYNEQFF.

This clone was detected once. The chain joins TRBV15 to TRBJ2-1; the match to TRBD2 covers 9 bases. CDR3 length: 13 residues. V gave up 5 bases and J gave up 9 bases; unmatched junction bases: 5. CDR1 and CDR2 from the germline V gene are LNHNV and YYDKDF (reference sequence). The CDR3 DNA is TGTGCCACCAGCGGGACTAGCAGGGCTGAGCAGTTCTTC. Amino acids: CATSGTSRAEQFF.

This clone was counted a few times. Different DNA sequences within this sample yield the same CDR3. The V gene is TRBV5-8, the J gene TRBJ1-5; D not resolved. The CDR3 is made up of 14 amino acids. V was cut by 0 bases and J by 3 bases, with 7 bases left in between. Germline assignment: CDR1 SGHTS and CDR2 YDEGEE. CDR3: CASSLVADNQPQHF. The CDR3 coding sequence is TGTGCCAGCAGCTTGGTGGCCGACAATCAGCCCCAGCATTTT. The whole variable domain, filled in from reference TRBV5-8 and TRBJ1-5, reads EAGVTQSPTHLIKTRGQQATLRCSPISGHTSVYWYQQALGLGLQFLLWYDEGEERNRGNFPPRFSGRQFPNYSSELNVNALELEDSALYLCASSLVADNQPQHFGDGTRLSIL.

This chain joins TRBV7-9 and TRBJ1-3; D may be TRBD1 (6 bases). Germline V gene lookup returns CDR1 SEHNR and CDR2 FQNEAQ (reference sequence). The CDR3 contains 16 residues. Trimming removed 0 bases at V and 3 bases at J, with 12 bases between. This chain's CDR3 is CASSLAGTQFGNTIYF. The CDR3 region has the DNA TGTGCCAGCAGCTTAGCGGGGACACAATTTGGAAACACCATATATTTT.

The J gene is TRBJ2-2, the V gene TRBV19, with D hard to call. Trimming took 3 bases from V and 7 from J, leaving 6 bases between them. Per germline, CDR1 LNHDA and CDR2 SQIVND (reference sequence). This CDR3 spans 12 amino acids. This CDR3 reads CASSIIYGELFF. CDR3 nucleotides: TGTGCCAGTAGTATTATCTACGGGGAGCTGTTTTTT.

The J gene is TRBJ2-3, the V gene TRBV28, with D perhaps matching TRBD2 (6 bases). Per germline, CDR1 MDHEN and CDR2 SYDVKM. This CDR3 has 17 residues. Trimming stripped 4 bases from V and 0 bases from J, with 17 bases between. CDR3 in amino acids: CASSSIRTILSTDTQYF. The DNA for the CDR3 is TGTGCCAGCAGTTCCATCCGGACTATCTTAAGCACAGATACGCAGTATTTT. The complete variable domain, with remaining parts taken from reference TRBV28 and TRBJ2-3, reads DVKVTQSSRYLVKRTGEKVFLECVQDMDHENMFWYRQDPGLGLRLIYFSYDVKMKEKGDIPEGYSVSREKKERFSLILESASTNQTSMYLCASSSIRTILSTDTQYFGPGTRLTVL.

The CDR3 DNA is TGTGCCAGCAGCCCGGGACTAGCGGGAGCGGGGGATACGCAGTATTTT. Its translation is CASSPGLAGAGDTQYF. The chain is built from TRBV7-3 and TRBJ2-3; 14 bases are shared with TRBD2. This CDR3 has 16 amino acids. CDR1 and CDR2 from the germline V gene are SGHTA and FQGTGA. Trimming removed 5 bases from V and 6 bases from J; junction bases left unmatched: 7.

The V call is TRBV4-2, the J call TRBJ2-7, with TRBD2 matching 7 bases. CDR1 is LGHNA, CDR2 YNFKEQ, per germline. The ends lost 0 bases at V and 2 bases at J; junction bases unmatched: 7. This CDR3 comprises 16 residues. The CDR3 is CASSQDRLAEAYEQYF. The CDR3 DNA follows: TGTGCCAGCAGCCAAGATCGCCTAGCGGAGGCCTACGAGCAGTACTTC.

This chain connects TRBV14 to TRBJ2-1; the D call may be TRBD1 or TRBD2 (5 bases each). V was shortened by 4 bases and J by 8 bases, with 15 bases between the two germline ends. Per germline, CDR1 SGHDN and CDR2 FVKESK. The CDR3 extends over 14 amino acids. In nucleotides, the CDR3 is TGTGCCAGCAGCCTGGGACCGAACCTCGATGAGCAGTTCTTC. It is translated as CASSLGPNLDEQFF.

This chain joins TRBV6-1 and TRBJ1-2; no firm D call. The CDR3 contains 11 residues. V was cut by 6 bases and J by 7 bases, with 9 bases left in between. Germline V CDR1 and CDR2: MNHNS, SASEGT. In DNA form, the CDR3 reads TGTGCCAGCAGCGCCCTTGGTGGCTACACCTTC. This gives the protein CASSALGGYTF.

This rearrangement joins TRBV18 to TRBJ1-5; 8 nucleotides align to TRBD1. J gave up 7 bases and V 2 bases, and 10 bases lay outside the gene matches. Germline CDR1 reads KGHSH; CDR2 reads LQKENI. This CDR3 is 16 amino acids long. The CDR3 loop is CASSPTGQGSRQPQHF. DNA for the CDR3: TGTGCCAGCTCACCAACCGGACAGGGCTCAAGGCAGCCCCAGCATTTT.

The J gene is TRBJ1-5, the V gene TRBV11-2; no clear D gene. V lost 1 base to trimming and J lost 1 base, with 8 bases between them. CDR1 is SGHAT, CDR2 FQNNGV, per germline. The CDR3 runs 15 residues. The CDR3 here is CASSLGVGSNQPQHF. The CDR3 DNA sequence: TGTGCCAGCAGCTTAGGCGTAGGGAGCAATCAGCCCCAGCATTTT.

The V and J genes are TRBV27 and TRBJ2-2, with TRBD1 identical over 7 bases. The CDR3 sequence is 14 residues long. CDR1 MNHEY and CDR2 SMNVEV come from the germline V gene (reference sequence). V lost 8 bases, J lost 7 bases, and 10 bases stayed unmatched. For the CDR3, the DNA is TGTGCCAGCGCCGAGGTAGGGGGCGGCGGGGAGCTGTTTTTT. Protein sequence: CASAEVGGGGELFF.

This chain's CDR3 is CASSYSSGGQPQHF. DNA for the CDR3: TGTGCCAGCAGTTACTCGTCGGGAGGTCAGCCCCAGCATTTT. The rearrangement uses TRBV6-6 and TRBJ1-5; no clear D. Trimming took 0 bases from V and 6 from J, leaving 9 bases between them. This CDR3 is 14 amino acids long. Germline V lookup: CDR1 MNHNY, CDR2 SVGAGI (reference sequence).

V is TRBV27 and J is TRBJ2-7; 10 nucleotides agree with TRBD1. V lost 5 bases, J lost 1 base, and 5 bases stayed unmatched. CDR1 is MNHEY, CDR2 SMNVEV, per germline (reference sequence). This CDR3 is built from 15 residues. CDR3 amino acids: CASSPAGQGSYEQYF. The CDR3 bases are TGTGCCAGCAGTCCAGCGGGACAGGGGTCCTACGAGCAGTACTTC.

The V call is TRBV29-1, the J call TRBJ1-3; no clear D gene. The CDR3 has 12 residues. Germline CDR1 and CDR2: SQVTM and ANQGSEA. V dropped 7 bases and J dropped 4 bases, with 11 bases sitting between them. The CDR3: CSGWTKGNTIYF. The CDR3 region has the DNA TGCAGCGGATGGACTAAGGGAAACACCATATATTTT.

About this clone itself: Other nucleotide sequences in the sample specify the same CDR3. The V gene is TRBV7-9, the J gene TRBJ2-5, with TRBD1 matching 7 bases. The germline CDR1 and CDR2 sequences are SEHNR and FQNEAQ (reference sequence). The junction had 7 bases not matched to a gene; V was cut back by 1 base and J by 5 bases. The CDR3 consists of 15 residues. The CDR3 DNA reads TGTGCCAGCAGCTTAGTGGCAGGGGGTGGGGAGACCCAGTACTTC. Amino acid sequence: CASSLVAGGGETQYF.

This clone was found once. The chain couples TRBV9 to TRBJ1-4, with D maybe TRBD1 (6 bases). Germline V gene sequence: CDR1 SGDLS, CDR2 YYNGEE. V dropped 4 bases and J dropped 5 bases, with 12 bases sitting between them. This CDR3 is built from 14 residues. Here the CDR3 reads CASSPGGSNEKLFF. As DNA, the CDR3 is TGTGCCAGCAGCCCGGGGGGCTCCAATGAAAAACTGTTTTTT.

The V and J genes are TRBV7-2 and TRBJ2-1; no firm D call. Germline CDR1 and CDR2: SGHTA and FQGNSA. The V and J ends lost 4 bases and 6 bases respectively, with 28 bases between them. CDR3 size: 19 residues. The CDR3 nucleotides are TGTGCCAGCAGCTCGCGTTCTGTTCTCTCTCAACCCTTTCTCAATGAGCAGTTCTTC. It encodes CASSSRSVLSQPFLNEQFF.

The V gene is TRBV2, the J gene TRBJ2-1; D tentatively reads TRBD1 or TRBD2 (5 bases each). Looked up from germline, CDR1 is SNHLY and CDR2 is FYNNEI. This CDR3 contains 15 residues. V lost 6 bases, J lost 0 bases, and 12 bases lay in between. The chain's CDR3 is CASSRTTSSYNEQFF. The CDR3 nucleotides read TGTGCCAGCAGCCGGACAACTAGCTCCTACAATGAGCAGTTCTTC.